This is a list of T cell receptor beta chains from one sample in a study of T cell clusters in autoimmune cytopenias. After re-calling the multiplex PCR reads, TCRdb lists one entry per CDR3 protein, DNA absent. Its table records some 15,000 distinct CDR3 sequences. Input material: peripheral blood. The receptors derive from a human donor with an autoimmune cytopenia or autoimmune hepatitis (not recorded which). Both conserved end residues are part of each CDR3. Fields, in order: clone size, V gene, J gene, CDR3 protein. A clone size is listed for some rows: how often the clone was seen (once, few, many), or a class if it is expanded.

NA	TRBV24-1	TRBJ2-3	CATSDGGGTDTQYF
medium-sized	TRBV29-1	TRBJ1-2	CSVEDRGRSYGYTF
NA	TRBV5-4	TRBJ1-1	CASSLSSSATEAFF
NA	TRBV20-1	TRBJ2-7	CSARASGRAGSEQYF
NA	TRBV30	TRBJ1-2	CAWSVRSLLGYGYTF
NA	TRBV6-5	TRBJ1-3	CASSYHRLGSGNTIYF
NA	TRBV5-4	TRBJ1-2	CASSFAPDSRYGYTF
NA	TRBV12-3/TRBV12-4	TRBJ1-5	CASSRGTGVFQPQHF
NA	TRBV5-1	TRBJ2-1	CASSLGVRLWEQFF
medium-sized	TRBV12-3/TRBV12-4	TRBJ1-6	CASSTTGWNSPLHF
NA	TRBV27	TRBJ1-6	CASSLQTPNSPLHF
medium-sized	TRBV6-5	TRBJ2-3	CASSINRGLGTDTQYF
NA	TRBV6-1	TRBJ2-5	CASSTSGGSQETQYF
NA	TRBV27	TRBJ1-2	CATGSGGWDGYTF
NA	TRBV19	TRBJ1-2	CASSLIGGTDYGYTF
medium-sized	TRBV27	TRBJ1-4	CASSFHLGLNEKLFF
medium-sized	TRBV29-1	TRBJ2-5	CSVRSGRNQETQYF
medium-sized	TRBV7-4	TRBJ2-7	CASSFWDRGKYEQYF
NA	TRBV19	TRBJ1-1	CASSPRGLAGTEAFF
NA	TRBV7-9	TRBJ2-3	CASSLVNGGDTQYF
NA	TRBV11-2	TRBJ2-5	CASTNWGLKETQYF
NA	TRBV6-2/TRBV6-3	TRBJ2-4	CASSEGEGGFLGIQYF